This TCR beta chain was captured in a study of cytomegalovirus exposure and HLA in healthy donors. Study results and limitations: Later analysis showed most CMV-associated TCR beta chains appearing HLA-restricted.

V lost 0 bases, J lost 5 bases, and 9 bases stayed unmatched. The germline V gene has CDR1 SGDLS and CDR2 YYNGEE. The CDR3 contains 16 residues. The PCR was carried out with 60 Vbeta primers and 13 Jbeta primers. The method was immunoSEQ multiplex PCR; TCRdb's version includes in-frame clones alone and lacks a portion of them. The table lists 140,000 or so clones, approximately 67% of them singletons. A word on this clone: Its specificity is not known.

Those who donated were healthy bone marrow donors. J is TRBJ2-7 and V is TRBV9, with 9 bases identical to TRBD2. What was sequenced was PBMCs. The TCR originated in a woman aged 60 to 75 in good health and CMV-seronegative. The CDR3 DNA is TGTGCCAGCAGCGTAGGGCTACGGACTAGCGAGAACGAGCAGTACTTC. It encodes CASSVGLRTSENEQYF.